This entry concerns a single T cell receptor (beta chain). Its target is unknown. The PCR used 60 Vbeta and 13 Jbeta primers. Assay: immunoSEQ multiplex PCR; the TCRdb copy retains only in-frame clones and omits some. The sample has approximately 160,000 clones; approximately 80% are singletons. V was shortened by 4 bases and J by 5 bases, with 17 bases between the two germline ends. Germline-derived CDR1 and CDR2 are LGHNA and YSLEER. There are 15 residues in the CDR3. This specimen belongs to a study of cytomegalovirus exposure and HLA in healthy donors. Findings of the study overall: There were 150 to 200 TCR beta chains listed as cytomegalovirus-associated. Most TCR beta V segments were productive about 87% or about 30% of the time in an earlier analysis. What a later analysis showed was that several of the most significant clusters appeared linked to common viral pathogens.

Sequencing input: PBMCs. The chain recombines TRBV4-3 with TRBJ2-5, with TRBD2 as a possible D gene (6 bases). The receptor was derived from a man younger than 40 in good health and CMV-seropositive. CDR3 in amino acids: CASSPVAGPGETQYF. CDR3 nucleotide sequence: TGCGCCAGCAGCCCCGTCGCGGGGCCGGGGGAGACCCAGTACTTC.